Following are 24 T cell receptor beta chains from one sample sequenced in a study of T-cell reconstitution after alpha-beta-depleted transplantation in children. Construction of the TCRbeta library involved unique molecular identifiers. In TCRdb, the PCR reads were re-called with MiXCR into one record per CDR3 protein. The data show roughly 310,000 distinct CDR3 sequences, more than 20% seen once. The source was PBMCs, mostly from graft donor cells, collected 180 days after TCRalphabeta/CD19-depleted stem cell transplant. The origin of the receptors is a male patient under 18 who had a stem cell transplant for acute lymphoblastic leukemia, so the T cells may come from the graft donor.

The gene calls are TRBV4-1 and TRBJ1-2; 8 positions match TRBD1. The CDR3 runs 15 residues. V shed 2 bases, J shed 2 bases, and the junction held 4 bases outside the gene matches. CDR1 is MGHRA, CDR2 YSYEKL, per germline. CDR3 nucleotides: TGCGCCAGCAGCCAACGGTGGACAGGGAACTATGGCTACACCTTC. Protein sequence: CASSQRWTGNYGYTF.

The CDR3 here is CASSQEGVVKNIQYF. The CDR3, as DNA: TGTGCCAGCAGCCAAGAGGGGGTGGTGAAAAACATTCAGTACTTC. The chain joins TRBV3-1 to TRBJ2-4; D may match TRBD1 or TRBD2 (5 bases each). This CDR3 spans 15 amino acids. V lost 0 bases and J 4 bases, leaving 10 bases between the germline ends. Germline values: CDR1 LGHDT, CDR2 YNNKEL (reference sequence).

V usage is TRBV20-1 and J usage is TRBJ2-4, with D hard to call. Germline CDR1 and CDR2: DFQATT and SNEGSKA (reference sequence). CDR3 size: 14 residues. Trimming removed 6 bases from V and 0 bases from J, with 12 bases in between. CDR3 DNA: TGCAGTGCCGGGCAACTCCTAGCCAAAAACATTCAGTACTTC. Its translation is CSAGQLLAKNIQYF.

This clonotype has a count of ten or more. V usage is TRBV5-6 and J usage is TRBJ2-1; possibly TRBD2 for D (5 bases). Germline-derived CDR1 and CDR2 are SGHDT and YYEEEE. V gave up 2 bases and J gave up 0 bases, with 9 bases separating them. There are 15 residues in the CDR3. The CDR3 DNA is TGTGCCAGCAGCTTAAGCGGCGGCTCCTACAATGAGCAGTTCTTC. It translates to CASSLSGGSYNEQFF.

The chain couples TRBV11-2 to TRBJ2-1; D unclear. The CDR3 covers 13 residues. Trimming stripped 1 base from V and 10 bases from J, with 11 bases between. Looked up from germline, CDR1 is SGHAT and CDR2 is FQNNGV. The CDR3 is CASSLVGTFEQFF. The CDR3 DNA follows: TGTGCCAGCAGCTTAGTAGGAACGTTCGAGCAGTTCTTC.

This clonotype was observed many times. The rearrangement links TRBV5-1 to TRBJ2-5; 12 bases map to TRBD2. The CDR3 is 16 residues long. The ends lost 1 base at V and 4 bases at J; junction bases unmatched: 5. Per the germline V gene, CDR1 is SGHRS and CDR2 is YFSETQ. As DNA, the CDR3 is TGCGCCAGCAGCTTGACCCCGGGACTAGCGGGAGAGACCCAGTACTTC. It yields the protein CASSLTPGLAGETQYF.

This clonotype was detected only a few times. V usage is TRBV10-3 and J usage is TRBJ1-4; a weak D match, TRBD1 (6 bases). Deletions cut 10 bases from V and 14 bases from J, with 11 bases between. This CDR3 is 9 amino acids long. Germline V CDR1 and CDR2: ENHRY, SYGVKD. The CDR3 here is CASLGHLFF. CDR3 coding DNA: TGTGCCAGCTTGGGACACCTGTTTTTT.

This clonotype was detected only a few times. This rearrangement joins TRBV7-9 to TRBJ1-3; D not resolved. Trimming left V 3 bases short and J 8 bases short, with 2 bases between. Per germline, CDR1 SEHNR and CDR2 FQNEAQ (reference sequence). CDR3 size: 10 residues. CDR3 loop: CASSFYTIYF. Written as DNA, the CDR3 is TGTGCCAGCAGCTTCTACACCATATATTTT. Based on the CDR3 plus reference TRBV7-9 and TRBJ1-3, the full variable domain is DTGVSQNPRHKITKRGQNVTFRCDPISEHNRLYWYRQTLGQGPEFLTYFQNEAQLEKSRLLSDRFSAERPKGSFSTLEIQRTEQGDSAMYLCASSFYTIYFGEGSWLTVV.

The genes are TRBV20-1 and TRBJ2-6; no reliable D call. The germline CDR1 and CDR2 sequences are DFQATT and SNEGSKA (reference sequence). The CDR3 is 14 residues long. Deletions cut 1 base from V and 0 bases from J, with 4 bases between. The CDR3 sequence is CSARALSGANVLTF. The CDR3 coding sequence is TGCAGTGCTAGAGCCCTCTCTGGGGCCAACGTCCTGACTTTC.

This clonotype was seen many times. The V and J genes are TRBV5-1 and TRBJ2-1; TRBD1 matches 9 bases. The CDR3 has 16 amino acids. J lost 15 bases, V lost 0 bases, and 16 bases had no gene match. Germline values: CDR1 SGHRS, CDR2 YFSETQ. CDR3 loop: CASSLAPRDRVPQSFF. The CDR3 DNA sequence: TGCGCCAGCAGCTTGGCCCCCCGGGACAGGGTACCCCAGTCGTTCTTC.

This clonotype has more than one count but fewer than ten. The V gene is TRBV21-1, the J gene TRBJ2-7. TRBV21-1 is deemed a pseudogene. This CDR3 has 13 residues. The CDR3 DNA reads TGTGCCAGCAGCAATCTCCATCCCTACGAGCAGTACTTC. Its translation: CASSNLHPYEQYF.

The sample holds a few counts of this clonotype. This rearrangement joins TRBV5-6 to TRBJ2-5; no clear D gene. CDR3 length: 15 amino acids. The germline gives CDR1 SGHDT, CDR2 YYEEEE. V was trimmed by 5 bases and J by 3 bases, leaving 17 bases between them. The CDR3 DNA reads as TGTGCCAGCAGTCCTCCTTTAATCATAGAAGAGACCCAGTACTTC. Amino acids: CASSPPLIIEETQYF.

The CDR3 loop is CASSPRWEAPQHF. CDR3 nucleotides: TGTGCCAGCAGTCCCCGGTGGGAGGCGCCCCAGCATTTT. The chain joins TRBV12-3 or TRBV12-4 to TRBJ1-5; D not resolved. This CDR3 region has 13 residues. V was cut by 5 bases and J by 9 bases, with 14 bases left in between.

This clonotype was detected only a few times. The chain joins TRBV5-1 to TRBJ2-1; 8 bases fit TRBD2. The V gene end was trimmed by 1 base and the J gene end by 6 bases; junction bases not matched to a gene: 12. Germline CDR1 reads SGHRS; CDR2 reads YFSETQ. The CDR3 spans 17 residues. The CDR3 DNA reads as TGCGCCAGCAGCTTGAGAGTATGGCGGGAGGTGGTCAATGAGCAGTTCTTC. This translates into CASSLRVWREVVNEQFF.

The chain combines TRBV5-1 with TRBJ2-1, with TRBD2 identical over 13 bases. Germline trimming cut 4 bases from V and 11 bases from J; bases unmatched to any gene: 6. Germline CDR1 SGHRS, CDR2 YFSETQ. The CDR3 extends over 14 amino acids. Here the CDR3 DNA reads TGCGCCAGCAGCGCAGTACTAGCGGGAGGGCAGCAGTTCTTC. As protein: CASSAVLAGGQQFF.

J is TRBJ2-1 and V is TRBV7-3; 7 bases agree with TRBD2. V shed 5 bases, J shed 14 bases, and the junction held 12 bases outside the gene matches. CDR3 length equals 13 residues. Germline CDR1 SGHTA, CDR2 FQGTGA. CDR3 bases: TGTGCCAGCAGCCACCTACCCGGGACTATGGAGTTCTTC. It translates to CASSHLPGTMEFF.

This clonotype turned up a few times. The chain has TRBV28 and TRBJ2-3, with D maybe TRBD2 (5 bases). CDR1 MDHEN and CDR2 SYDVKM come from the germline V gene. CDR3 length: 14 amino acids. V was cut by 7 bases and J by 2 bases, with 13 bases left in between. The CDR3 nucleotides read TGTGCCAGCAACAATGAGAGGGCCACAGATACGCAGTATTTT. The encoded protein is CASNNERATDTQYF.

CDR3 region: CASSPVLGQGNTGELFF. As DNA, the CDR3 is TGTGCCAGCAGCCCTGTTTTAGGACAGGGCAACACCGGGGAGCTGTTTTTT. The chain has TRBV7-3 and TRBJ2-2; 8 nucleotides match TRBD1. V dropped 5 bases and J dropped 2; count of bases not matched to a gene: 10. The CDR3 totals 17 residues. Looked up from germline, CDR1 is SGHTA and CDR2 is FQGTGA.

The CDR3 sequence: CASSGQDSSGNTIYF. The CDR3 DNA reads as TGTGCCAGCAGCGGGCAGGACAGCTCTGGAAACACCATATATTTT. The chain joins TRBV7-2 to TRBJ1-3; D may be TRBD1 (6 bases). V was clipped by 5 bases and J by 0 bases, with 11 bases between them. The CDR3 consists of 15 residues. CDR1 SGHTA and CDR2 FQGNSA come from the germline V gene.

This clonotype was seen a few times. CDR3 sequence reads: CASRSRGQNTEAFF. CDR3 nucleotide sequence: TGTGCCAGCAGAAGCCGAGGGCAGAACACTGAAGCTTTCTTT. The rearrangement links TRBV5-4 to TRBJ1-1; D is undetermined. This CDR3 spans 14 amino acids. CDR1 SGHNT and CDR2 YYREEE come from the germline V gene (reference sequence). Trimming stripped 5 bases from V and 1 base from J, with 12 bases between. Full variable domain (rest looked up from reference TRBV5-4 and TRBJ1-1): ETGVTQSPTHLIKTRGQQVTLRCSSQSGHNTVSWYQQALGQGPQFIFQYYREEENGRGNFPPRFSGLQFPNYSSELNVNALELDDSALYLCASRSRGQNTEAFFGQGTRLTVV.

The CDR3 DNA sequence: TGTGCCAGCAGTGAAGTGTCAGGGGGCCTGGGCACTGAAGCTTTCTTT. It codes for CASSEVSGGLGTEAFF. J is TRBJ1-1 and V is TRBV25-1; 8 bases align to TRBD1. Losses at the gene ends were 2 bases for V and 4 bases for J; bases not matched to a gene: 9. The CDR3 totals 16 residues. From germline, CDR1 is MGHDK and CDR2 SYGVNS.

This clonotype occurred a few times. This chain joins TRBV27 and TRBJ2-7; the match to TRBD2 covers 11 bases. V lost 4 bases, J lost 0 bases, and 8 bases stayed unmatched. The CDR3 runs to 17 residues. Per germline, CDR1 MNHEY and CDR2 SMNVEV (reference sequence). The CDR3 DNA follows: TGTGCCAGCAGTTCATTGACTAGCGGGATGAGCTCCTACGAGCAGTACTTC. This codes for CASSSLTSGMSSYEQYF.

The chain couples TRBV29-1 to TRBJ2-2; 8 bases match TRBD1. V gave up 7 bases and J gave up 2 bases; unmatched junction bases: 9. The CDR3 length is 15 residues. Germline V CDR1 and CDR2: SQVTM, ANQGSEA. CDR3 DNA: TGCAGCGCTAGGACAGGGTACCAAAACACCGGGGAGCTGTTTTTT. Residues: CSARTGYQNTGELFF.

This chain links TRBV5-6 with TRBJ2-5; D unresolved. Trimming left V 1 base short and J 4 bases short, with 17 bases between. CDR3 length equals 16 residues. Germline V lookup: CDR1 SGHDT, CDR2 YYEEEE. The DNA for the CDR3 is TGTGCCAGCAGCTTGCTTCGGAGAGCCATAGGAGAGACCCAGTACTTC. Its translation is CASSLLRRAIGETQYF.